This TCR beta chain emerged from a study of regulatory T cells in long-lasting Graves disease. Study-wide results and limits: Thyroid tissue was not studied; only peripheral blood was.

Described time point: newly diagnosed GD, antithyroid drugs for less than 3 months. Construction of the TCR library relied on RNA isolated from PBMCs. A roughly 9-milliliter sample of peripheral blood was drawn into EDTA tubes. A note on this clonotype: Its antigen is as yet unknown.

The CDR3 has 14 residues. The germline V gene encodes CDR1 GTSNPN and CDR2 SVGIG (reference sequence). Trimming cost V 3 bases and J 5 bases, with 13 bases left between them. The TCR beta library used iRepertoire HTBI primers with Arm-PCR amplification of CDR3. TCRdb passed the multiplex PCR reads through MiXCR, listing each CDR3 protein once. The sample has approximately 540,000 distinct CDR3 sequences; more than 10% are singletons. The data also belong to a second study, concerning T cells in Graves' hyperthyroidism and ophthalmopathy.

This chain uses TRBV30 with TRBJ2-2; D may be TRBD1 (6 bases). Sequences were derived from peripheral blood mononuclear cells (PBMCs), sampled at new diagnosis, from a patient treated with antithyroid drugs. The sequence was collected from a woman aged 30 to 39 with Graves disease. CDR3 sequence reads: CAWSPGESTGELFF. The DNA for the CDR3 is TGTGCCTGGAGCCCAGGGGAGAGTACCGGGGAGCTGTTTTTT. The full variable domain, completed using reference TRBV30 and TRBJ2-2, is SQTIHQWPATLVQPVGSPLSLECTVEGTSNPNLYWYRQAAGRGLQLLFYSVGIGQISSEVPQNLSASRPQDRQFILSSKKLLLSDSGFYLCAWSPGESTGELFFGEGSRLTVL.